These T cell receptor beta chains were read from a single sample in a study of identifying expanded T cells in peripheral blood. The repertoire was sequenced with immunoSEQ multiplex PCR; TCRdb's copy has only in-frame clones and lacks some. The data show roughly 82,000 clones, with around four fifths seen just once and more than 15% held by the top ten. Sequencing used blood. The receptors derive from a person aged 18 to 75 in good health. CDR3s include the opening cysteine and the closing phenylalanine or tryptophan. Fields, in order: D gene, clone size, V gene, J gene, CDR3 protein, CDR3 DNA. A D gene is named only where the DNA matches it firmly. Size tells how often a clone was seen (once, few, many) or the class of an expanded clone, and some rows leave it out.

d_gene: -
abundance: -
v_gene: TRBV4-1
j_gene: TRBJ2-3
CDR3aa: CASSRGFLGEGTDTQYF
CDR3nt: TGCGCCAGCAGCCGCGGCTTTTTGGGGGAGGGCACAGATACGCAGTATTTT

d_gene: TRBD1
abundance: -
v_gene: TRBV27
j_gene: TRBJ1-2
CDR3aa: CASSLSDRGLYGYTF
CDR3nt: TGTGCCAGCAGTTTATCGGACAGGGGGCTCTATGGCTACACCTTC

d_gene: -
abundance: -
v_gene: TRBV6-5
j_gene: TRBJ1-1
CDR3aa: CASRNRDTLNTEAFF
CDR3nt: TGTGCCAGCAGGAACCGTGACACTTTGAACACTGAAGCTTTCTTT

d_gene: -
abundance: -
v_gene: TRBV7-2
j_gene: TRBJ2-2
CDR3aa: CASSKRAFGTGELFF
CDR3nt: TGTGCCAGCAGCAAGAGGGCCTTTGGTACCGGGGAGCTGTTTTTT

d_gene: TRBD2
abundance: -
v_gene: TRBV15
j_gene: TRBJ2-7
CDR3aa: CATSRGGDGSYEQYF
CDR3nt: TGTGCCACCAGCAGGGGGGGGGACGGTTCCTACGAGCAGTACTTC

d_gene: -
abundance: once
v_gene: TRBV2
j_gene: TRBJ1-2
CDR3aa: CASSARAVGGYTF
CDR3nt: TGTGCCAGCAGCGCGCGGGCAGTTGGTGGCTACACCTTC

d_gene: -
abundance: -
v_gene: TRBV28
j_gene: TRBJ1-2
CDR3aa: CASSLSVTRFNYGYTF
CDR3nt: TGTGCCAGCAGTTTATCGGTGACAAGATTTAACTATGGCTACACCTTC

d_gene: TRBD2
abundance: -
v_gene: TRBV7-8
j_gene: TRBJ2-5
CDR3aa: CASSPYGTSGRIQETQYF
CDR3nt: TGTGCCAGCAGCCCGTACGGGACTAGCGGGAGGATCCAAGAGACCCAGTACTTC

d_gene: TRBD2
abundance: -
v_gene: TRBV7-3
j_gene: TRBJ2-7
CDR3aa: CASSLGSGSLYEQYF
CDR3nt: TGTGCCAGCAGCTTAGGTAGCGGGAGTCTCTACGAGCAGTACTTC

d_gene: TRBD1
abundance: -
v_gene: TRBV7-7
j_gene: TRBJ2-3
CDR3aa: CASSLGNRGSTQYF
CDR3nt: TGTGCTAGCAGCTTAGGAAACAGGGGAAGTACGCAGTATTTT

d_gene: -
abundance: -
v_gene: TRBV7-2
j_gene: TRBJ2-2
CDR3aa: CASSLAGVANTGELFF
CDR3nt: TGTGCCAGCAGCTTAGCGGGAGTCGCGAACACCGGGGAGCTGTTTTTT

d_gene: -
abundance: -
v_gene: TRBV19
j_gene: TRBJ1-4
CDR3aa: CASSPKGGSMTEKLFF
CDR3nt: TGTGCCAGTAGTCCAAAAGGAGGGTCGATGACGGAAAAACTGTTTTTT

d_gene: -
abundance: few
v_gene: TRBV5-5
j_gene: TRBJ1-1
CDR3aa: CASSPRGRTEAFF
CDR3nt: TGTGCCAGCAGCCCGAGAGGGCGCACTGAAGCTTTCTTT

d_gene: -
abundance: -
v_gene: TRBV11-3
j_gene: TRBJ2-1
CDR3aa: CASSLGSYNEQFF
CDR3nt: TGTGCCAGCAGCTTAGGCTCCTACAATGAGCAGTTCTTC

d_gene: -
abundance: -
v_gene: TRBV9
j_gene: TRBJ2-1
CDR3aa: CASSVGGREQFF
CDR3nt: TGTGCCAGCAGCGTAGGGGGTCGGGAGCAGTTCTTC

d_gene: TRBD1
abundance: -
v_gene: TRBV7-2
j_gene: TRBJ2-7
CDR3aa: CASSLIGQGNYEQYF
CDR3nt: TGTGCCAGCAGCTTAATAGGACAGGGGAACTACGAGCAGTACTTC

d_gene: -
abundance: -
v_gene: TRBV19
j_gene: TRBJ1-1
CDR3aa: CASSIKGNTEAFF
CDR3nt: TGTGCCAGTAGTATAAAAGGGAACACTGAAGCTTTCTTT

d_gene: TRBD2
abundance: -
v_gene: TRBV19
j_gene: TRBJ2-1
CDR3aa: CASMGGDLDNEQFF
CDR3nt: TGTGCCAGTATGGGAGGGGATTTGGACAATGAGCAGTTCTTC

d_gene: -
abundance: -
v_gene: TRBV7-8
j_gene: TRBJ2-5
CDR3aa: CASSSPRRFVAQETQYF
CDR3nt: TGTGCCAGCAGCTCCCCTCGAAGGTTTGTGGCCCAAGAGACCCAGTACTTC

d_gene: TRBD2
abundance: -
v_gene: TRBV7-9
j_gene: TRBJ2-2
CDR3aa: CASSLSGGGDTGELFF
CDR3nt: TGTGCCAGCAGCTTGAGTGGCGGGGGTGACACCGGGGAGCTGTTTTTT

d_gene: -
abundance: -
v_gene: TRBV28
j_gene: TRBJ2-1
CDR3aa: CASSFGSSNEQFF
CDR3nt: TGTGCCAGCAGTTTCGGTTCTTCCAATGAGCAGTTCTTC

d_gene: TRBD2
abundance: -
v_gene: TRBV30
j_gene: TRBJ2-2
CDR3aa: CAWKVPWGGTNTGELFF
CDR3nt: TGTGCCTGGAAAGTCCCCTGGGGGGGAACGAACACCGGGGAGCTGTTTTTT

d_gene: TRBD1
abundance: few
v_gene: TRBV2
j_gene: TRBJ1-4
CDR3aa: CASSENRGTGRTTNEKLFF
CDR3nt: TGTGCCAGCAGTGAAAACCGGGGGACAGGGCGTACAACTAATGAAAAACTGTTTTTT

d_gene: -
abundance: -
v_gene: TRBV7-9
j_gene: TRBJ2-5
CDR3aa: CASSLDAGQETQYF
CDR3nt: TGTGCCAGCAGCTTAGACGCAGGCCAAGAGACCCAGTACTTC

d_gene: -
abundance: -
v_gene: TRBV5-6
j_gene: TRBJ2-5
CDR3aa: CASSLGQETQYF
CDR3nt: TGTGCCAGCAGCTTGGGGCAAGAGACCCAGTACTTC

d_gene: TRBD1
abundance: -
v_gene: TRBV4-2
j_gene: TRBJ2-1
CDR3aa: CASSQAGTGDYNEQFF
CDR3nt: TGTGCCAGCAGCCAAGCCGGGACAGGGGACTACAATGAGCAGTTCTTC

d_gene: -
abundance: -
v_gene: TRBV28
j_gene: TRBJ1-1
CDR3aa: CASSPNRNTEAFF
CDR3nt: TGTGCCAGCAGTCCCAACCGGAACACTGAAGCTTTCTTT

d_gene: TRBD2
abundance: once
v_gene: TRBV28
j_gene: TRBJ2-3
CDR3aa: CASGPSAGGRSDTQYF
CDR3nt: TGTGCCAGCGGGCCCTCGGCGGGAGGGAGATCAGATACGCAGTATTTT

d_gene: -
abundance: -
v_gene: TRBV27
j_gene: TRBJ2-1
CDR3aa: CASSSAYSYNEQFF
CDR3nt: TGTGCCAGCTCAAGCGCTTACTCCTACAATGAGCAGTTCTTC

d_gene: -
abundance: -
v_gene: TRBV2
j_gene: TRBJ2-2
CDR3aa: CASNSRDIREELFF
CDR3nt: TGTGCCAGTAATTCCCGGGACATTCGCGAGGAGCTGTTTTTT

d_gene: TRBD1
abundance: -
v_gene: TRBV7-2
j_gene: TRBJ1-2
CDR3aa: CASSLDGTGNYGYTF
CDR3nt: TGTGCCAGCAGCTTGGACGGGACAGGCAACTATGGCTACACCTTC

d_gene: TRBD1
abundance: -
v_gene: TRBV18
j_gene: TRBJ1-3
CDR3aa: CASSQGQGSGNTIYF
CDR3nt: TGTGCCAGCTCACAGGGACAGGGGTCTGGAAACACCATATATTTT

d_gene: -
abundance: -
v_gene: TRBV5-1
j_gene: TRBJ2-7
CDR3aa: CASRLNQGSAYEQYF
CDR3nt: TGCGCCAGCAGACTAAACCAGGGAAGCGCCTACGAGCAGTACTTC

d_gene: -
abundance: once
v_gene: TRBV4-1
j_gene: TRBJ1-3
CDR3aa: CASSQGGRGFGNTIYF
CDR3nt: TGCGCCAGCAGCCAAGGTGGCAGGGGCTTCGGAAACACCATATATTTT

d_gene: -
abundance: -
v_gene: TRBV6-5
j_gene: TRBJ1-2
CDR3aa: CASSEEVYGYTF
CDR3nt: TGTGCCAGCAGTGAAGAGGTATATGGCTACACCTTC

d_gene: -
abundance: -
v_gene: TRBV15
j_gene: TRBJ2-7
CDR3aa: CATSRDRLKGTSYEQYF
CDR3nt: TGTGCCACCAGCAGAGATAGGTTGAAGGGGACCTCCTACGAGCAGTACTTC

d_gene: -
abundance: -
v_gene: TRBV28
j_gene: TRBJ1-2
CDR3aa: CASSLSYNYGYTF
CDR3nt: TGTGCCAGCAGTTTATCATATAACTATGGCTACACCTTC

d_gene: -
abundance: once
v_gene: TRBV6-5
j_gene: TRBJ2-4
CDR3aa: CASRGQTKNIQYF
CDR3nt: TGTGCCAGCAGGGGGCAGACGAAAAACATTCAGTACTTC

d_gene: -
abundance: -
v_gene: TRBV25-1
j_gene: TRBJ2-7
CDR3aa: CASSDRGLGEQYF
CDR3nt: TGTGCCAGCAGTGACAGGGGCCTAGGCGAGCAGTACTTC

d_gene: -
abundance: -
v_gene: TRBV27
j_gene: TRBJ2-3
CDR3aa: CASESRTRSRMFKQYF
CDR3nt: TGTGCCAGCGAGTCTAGAACTAGATCGCGGATGTTTAAGCAGTATTTT

d_gene: -
abundance: -
v_gene: TRBV18
j_gene: TRBJ2-3
CDR3aa: CASSFDFSGNTDTQYF
CDR3nt: TGTGCCAGCTCATTCGACTTCTCAGGGAACACAGATACGCAGTATTTT

d_gene: -
abundance: -
v_gene: TRBV28
j_gene: TRBJ1-2
CDR3aa: CASSRMWDGSNYGYTF
CDR3nt: TGTGCCAGCAGTCGAATGTGGGACGGATCTAACTATGGCTACACCTTC

d_gene: -
abundance: -
v_gene: TRBV5-1
j_gene: TRBJ1-4
CDR3aa: CASKQGPTNEKLFF
CDR3nt: TGCGCCAGCAAACAGGGACCCACTAATGAAAAACTGTTTTTT

d_gene: TRBD2
abundance: -
v_gene: TRBV5-1
j_gene: TRBJ2-2
CDR3aa: CASSLAGAGGDGELFF
CDR3nt: TGCGCCAGCAGCTTGGCCGGAGCGGGAGGGGACGGGGAGCTGTTTTTT

d_gene: TRBD1
abundance: medium-sized
v_gene: TRBV5-1
j_gene: TRBJ2-3
CDR3aa: CASSLGQGEWNTQYF
CDR3nt: TGCGCCAGCAGCCTAGGACAGGGCGAGTGGAATACGCAGTATTTT

d_gene: TRBD1
abundance: -
v_gene: TRBV7-8
j_gene: TRBJ1-2
CDR3aa: CASSLGWDSSDGYTF
CDR3nt: TGTGCCAGCAGCTTAGGTTGGGACAGTTCCGATGGCTACACCTTC

d_gene: TRBD1
abundance: -
v_gene: TRBV5-4
j_gene: TRBJ2-1
CDR3aa: CASSFPGQDPYNEQFF
CDR3nt: TGTGCCAGCAGCTTCCCCGGACAGGACCCCTACAATGAGCAGTTCTTC

d_gene: TRBD1
abundance: -
v_gene: TRBV7-2
j_gene: TRBJ2-7
CDR3aa: CASSLAGQGNDEQYF
CDR3nt: TGTGCCAGCAGCTTAGCGGGACAGGGTAACGACGAGCAGTACTTC

d_gene: -
abundance: -
v_gene: TRBV5-6
j_gene: TRBJ2-7
CDR3aa: CASTPRGRYEQYF
CDR3nt: TGTGCCAGCACCCCACGGGGGAGGTACGAGCAGTACTTC

d_gene: -
abundance: once
v_gene: TRBV7-3
j_gene: TRBJ2-6
CDR3aa: CASSIDGSGANVLTF
CDR3nt: TGTGCCAGCAGCATTGACGGCTCTGGGGCCAACGTCCTGACTTTC

d_gene: -
abundance: -
v_gene: TRBV7-7
j_gene: TRBJ2-5
CDR3aa: CASSLQPQETQYF
CDR3nt: TGTGCTAGCAGCTTACAACCCCAAGAGACCCAGTACTTC

d_gene: -
abundance: -
v_gene: TRBV18
j_gene: TRBJ1-5
CDR3aa: CASSPTDGGSQPQHF
CDR3nt: TGTGCCAGCTCACCAACAGATGGAGGGAGTCAGCCCCAGCATTTT